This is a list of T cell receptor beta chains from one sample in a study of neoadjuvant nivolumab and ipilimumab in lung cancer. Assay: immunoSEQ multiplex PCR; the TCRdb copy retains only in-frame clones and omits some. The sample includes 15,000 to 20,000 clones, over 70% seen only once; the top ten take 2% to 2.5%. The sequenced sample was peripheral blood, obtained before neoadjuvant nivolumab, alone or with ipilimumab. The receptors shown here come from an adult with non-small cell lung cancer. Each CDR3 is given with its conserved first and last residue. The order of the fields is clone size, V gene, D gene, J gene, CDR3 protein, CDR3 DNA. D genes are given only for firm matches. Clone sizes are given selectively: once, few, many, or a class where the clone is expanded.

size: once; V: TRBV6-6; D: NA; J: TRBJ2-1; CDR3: CASSYVDEYNEQFF; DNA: TGTGCCAGCAGTTACGTCGACGAGTACAATGAGCAGTTCTTC
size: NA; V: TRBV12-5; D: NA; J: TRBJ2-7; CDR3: CASGLVPQTWDTAYEQYF; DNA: TGTGCTAGTGGTTTGGTACCCCAAACCTGGGACACCGCCTACGAGCAGTACTTC
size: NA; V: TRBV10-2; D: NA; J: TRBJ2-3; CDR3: CASSDRLQTDTQYF; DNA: TGCGCCAGCAGTGACAGACTACAAACAGATACGCAGTATTTT
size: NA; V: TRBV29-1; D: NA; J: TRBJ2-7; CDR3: CSVELGRRGSYEQYF; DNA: TGCAGCGTTGAACTCGGGCGCCGGGGGAGCTACGAGCAGTACTTC
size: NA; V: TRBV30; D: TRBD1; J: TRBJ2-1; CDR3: CAWSRGTGFVNEQFF; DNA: TGTGCCTGGAGTCGGGGGACAGGTTTTGTCAATGAGCAGTTCTTC
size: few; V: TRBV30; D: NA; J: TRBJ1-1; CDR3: CAGLGNTEAFF; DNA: TGTGCTGGACTGGGTAACACTGAAGCTTTCTTT
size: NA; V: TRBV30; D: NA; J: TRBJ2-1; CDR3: CAWSRTGNEQFF; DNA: TGTGCCTGGAGTAGGACGGGGAATGAGCAGTTCTTC
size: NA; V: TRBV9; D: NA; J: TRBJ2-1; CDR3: CASSPSGVFVNEQFF; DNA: TGTGCCAGCAGCCCTTCGGGTGTATTTGTGAATGAGCAGTTCTTC
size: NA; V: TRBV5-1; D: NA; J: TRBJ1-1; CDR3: CASTPYGETNTEAFF; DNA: TGCGCCAGCACACCTTACGGGGAGACGAACACTGAAGCTTTCTTT
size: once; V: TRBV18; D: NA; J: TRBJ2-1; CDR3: CASSPETKQGITEQFF; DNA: TGTGCCAGCTCCCCGGAGACCAAGCAGGGTATTACTGAGCAGTTCTTC
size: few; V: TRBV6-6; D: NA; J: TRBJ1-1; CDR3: CASSQRENTEAFF; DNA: TGTGCCAGCAGTCAAAGAGAGAACACTGAAGCTTTCTTT
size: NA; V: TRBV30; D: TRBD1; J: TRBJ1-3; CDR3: CAWSLGQGSGNTIYF; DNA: TGTGCCTGGAGCCTTGGACAGGGTTCGGGAAACACCATATATTTT
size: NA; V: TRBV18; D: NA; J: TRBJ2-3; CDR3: CASSPRLIDTQYF; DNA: TGTGCCAGCTCACCGAGACTCATAGATACGCAGTATTTT
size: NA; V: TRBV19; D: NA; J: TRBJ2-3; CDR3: CASSNGIRTPDTQYF; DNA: TGTGCCAGTAGTAACGGCATTAGGACCCCAGATACGCAGTATTTT
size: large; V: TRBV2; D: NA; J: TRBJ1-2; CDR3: CASSDDKGHGYTF; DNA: TGTGCCAGCAGTGACGATAAAGGACATGGCTACACCTTC
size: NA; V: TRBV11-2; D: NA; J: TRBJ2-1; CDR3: CASSLPIHNEQFF; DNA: TGTGCCAGCAGCTTACCGATACACAATGAGCAGTTCTTC
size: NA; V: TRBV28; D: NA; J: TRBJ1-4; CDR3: CASSLLTVSNEKLFF; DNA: TGTGCCAGCAGTTTACTGACAGTGTCTAATGAAAAACTGTTTTTT
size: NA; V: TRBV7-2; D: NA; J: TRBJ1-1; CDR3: CASSRNTPGNTEAFF; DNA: TGTGCCAGCAGCCGAAATACACCGGGGAACACTGAAGCTTTCTTT
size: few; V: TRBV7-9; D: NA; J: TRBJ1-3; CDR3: CASSLDSQNGNTIYF; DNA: TGTGCCAGCAGCCTCGACAGCCAGAATGGAAACACCATATATTTT
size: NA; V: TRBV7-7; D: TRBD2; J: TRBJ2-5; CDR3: CASRASSGLQETQYF; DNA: TGTGCTAGCCGGGCCTCTAGCGGGTTACAAGAGACCCAGTACTTC
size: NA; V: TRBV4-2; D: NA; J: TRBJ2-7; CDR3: CASSQDRSSYEQYF; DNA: TGTGCCAGCAGCCAAGACAGGAGCTCCTACGAGCAGTACTTC
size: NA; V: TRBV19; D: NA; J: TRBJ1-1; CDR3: CASSISQRVNTEAFF; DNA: TGTGCCAGTAGTATAAGTCAGAGGGTGAATACTGAAGCTTTCTTT
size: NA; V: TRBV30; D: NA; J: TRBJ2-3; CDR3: CAWRWSDTQYF; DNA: TGTGCCTGGAGATGGTCGGATACGCAGTATTTT
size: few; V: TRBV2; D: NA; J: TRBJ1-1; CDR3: CASSGRQGLTEAFF; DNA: TGTGCCAGCAGTGGGAGGCAGGGGCTCACTGAAGCTTTCTTT
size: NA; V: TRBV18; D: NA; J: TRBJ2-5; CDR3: CASSPQSGGRGETQYF; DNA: TGTGCCAGCTCACCACAGTCCGGGGGGCGCGGGGAGACCCAGTACTTC
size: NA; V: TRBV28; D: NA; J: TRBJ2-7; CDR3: CASSLNPYEQYF; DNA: TGTGCCAGCAGTTTAAACCCCTACGAGCAGTACTTC
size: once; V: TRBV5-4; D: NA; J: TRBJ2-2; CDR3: CAGGEAGMGELFF; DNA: TGTGCCGGAGGCGAGGCGGGGATGGGGGAGCTGTTTTTT
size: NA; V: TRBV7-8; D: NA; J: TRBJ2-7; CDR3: CASSSIRSSYEQYF; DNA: TGTGCCAGCAGCTCTATTAGGAGCTCCTACGAGCAGTACTTC
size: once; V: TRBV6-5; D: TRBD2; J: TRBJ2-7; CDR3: CASSILGTNEQYF; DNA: TGTGCCAGCAGTATACTAGGGACTAACGAGCAGTACTTC
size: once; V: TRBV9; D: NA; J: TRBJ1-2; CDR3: CASSAGQFYGYTF; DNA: TGTGCCAGCAGCGCGGGACAATTCTATGGCTACACCTTC